A selection of T cell receptor beta chains follows, all from one sample in a study of identical twins. Using its own MiXCR run on the 5' RACE reads, TCRdb lists one record per CDR3 protein. The sample comprises approximately 500,000 distinct CDR3 sequences, approximately 24% of which are singletons, and just under 3% rests with the top ten. These same records also appear under a second study, on T cells expressing NK-cell markers.

Sequencing input: CD4+ T cells sorted from blood. The source is a woman between 18 and 30 years old in good health. CDR3s include the opening cysteine and the closing phenylalanine or tryptophan. A D gene is named only where the DNA matches it firmly. Not all rows give a size; the values are once, few, many and, for expanded clones, a class.

CDR3nt	CDR3aa	abundance	j_gene	d_gene	v_gene
TGTGCCAGCAGTTACCCCGTCGCTAGCGGGGCTAACACCGGGGAGCTGTTTTTT	CASSYPVASGANTGELFF	.	TRBJ2-2	TRBD2	TRBV6-2/TRBV6-3
TGTGCCAGCACTAGCGGGGTTTCCAATTCCTACGAGCAGTACTTC	CASTSGVSNSYEQYF	few	TRBJ2-7	TRBD2	TRBV7-6
TGCGCCAGCAGCTCTCGGGCTTCAAACTGGTGGCAGTTCTTC	CASSSRASNWWQFF	.	TRBJ2-1	.	TRBV5-1
TGTGCTAGTGGTTTGGTAATAGGAGGGGCCTACGGGGAGACCCAGTACTTC	CASGLVIGGAYGETQYF	.	TRBJ2-5	.	TRBV12-5
TGTGCCAGCAGCTTGATGTCTAGCGGGACCAATGAGCAGTTCTTC	CASSLMSSGTNEQFF	.	TRBJ2-1	TRBD2	TRBV5-4
TGTGCCAGCAGCCAAGGAGTAGGAACTGAAGCTTTCTTT	CASSQGVGTEAFF	few	TRBJ1-1	.	TRBV3-1
TGTGCCAGCAGTTTACGCGGACAGGTTTTCCGAAAAGGCTACACCTTC	CASSLRGQVFRKGYTF	few	TRBJ1-2	TRBD1	TRBV12-3/TRBV12-4
TGCGCCAGCAGCTTGGGGTCCGCGACCCAGTACTTC	CASSLGSATQYF	.	TRBJ2-5	.	TRBV5-1
TGTGCCAGCAGTTACGTTTCGACAGGCAGAGCTAACTATGGCTACACCTTC	CASSYVSTGRANYGYTF	.	TRBJ1-2	.	TRBV6-5
TGTGCCAGCAGCCCCGGGACGGTTATTAATGAGCAGTTCTTC	CASSPGTVINEQFF	few	TRBJ2-1	.	TRBV7-7
TGTGCCTCGAGGCAAGGGGGGAAAGCTAATGAAAAACTGTTTTTT	CASRQGGKANEKLFF	few	TRBJ1-4	.	TRBV12-3/TRBV12-4
TGTGCCAGCAGCCAACTGGGAGGGACCGGGGAGCTGTTTTTT	CASSQLGGTGELFF	few	TRBJ2-2	TRBD2	TRBV3-1
TGTGCCAGCAGCTTATTTCGGACAGGGGACTATGGCTACACCTTC	CASSLFRTGDYGYTF	.	TRBJ1-2	TRBD1	TRBV7-9
TGCGCCAGTTCCGGACAGGCCGGGAATGAAAAACTGTTTTTT	CASSGQAGNEKLFF	.	TRBJ1-4	TRBD1	TRBV5-1
TGTGCCAGCAGCCAAGGGGTGACCACAGATACGCAGTATTTT	CASSQGVTTDTQYF	.	TRBJ2-3	.	TRBV3-1
TGTGCCAGCAGTTCCCCCTGGGGGCGACCAGCTTTCTTT	CASSSPWGRPAFF	few	TRBJ1-1	.	TRBV6-5
TGTGCCAGTAGTATAGGTGGGCGGGTCTACAATGAGCAGTTCTTC	CASSIGGRVYNEQFF	.	TRBJ2-1	.	TRBV19
TGTGCCAGCAGCGTAGGGGACAGGACTGAAGCTTTCTTT	CASSVGDRTEAFF	.	TRBJ1-1	TRBD1	TRBV9
TGCAGCGTTGCTAAACCCCGGGACAGGGGAATGGAGACCCAGTACTTC	CSVAKPRDRGMETQYF	.	TRBJ2-5	TRBD1	TRBV29-1
TGCGCCAGCAAGTCGATACAGGGAGGGGAGACCCAGTACTTC	CASKSIQGGETQYF	.	TRBJ2-5	.	TRBV5-1
TGTGCCAGCAGTACCAGGCGTAGGGTCGAAGGCAATGAGCAGTTCTTC	CASSTRRRVEGNEQFF	.	TRBJ2-1	.	TRBV6-1
TGTGCCAGCAGTTCCAGGACAGGGACGGACACTGAAGCTTTCTTT	CASSSRTGTDTEAFF	.	TRBJ1-1	TRBD1	TRBV12-3/TRBV12-4
TGTGCCAGCAGGATCCGGGACAGGGGTCCCGGGGAGCTGTTTTTT	CASRIRDRGPGELFF	many	TRBJ2-2	TRBD1	TRBV12-3/TRBV12-4
TGTGCCACCAGCAGATCCCCCGGGGCACTAGCGGGAGGATCCAATGAGCAGTTCTTC	CATSRSPGALAGGSNEQFF	few	TRBJ2-1	TRBD2	TRBV15
TGTGCCAGCAGCACCCGGGCAAGAAGGGAGACCCAGTACTTC	CASSTRARRETQYF	.	TRBJ2-5	.	TRBV9
TGTGCCAGCAGCTTTTCGGGGATTCGAGAGACCCAGTACTTC	CASSFSGIRETQYF	.	TRBJ2-5	.	TRBV7-7
TGTGCCAGCAGTTACTCGGGACTAGCGGGGTACACAGATACGCAGTATTTT	CASSYSGLAGYTDTQYF	.	TRBJ2-3	TRBD2	TRBV6-5
TGTGCCAGCAGCCCCCGGAGTGGAAGCGGGAGGGCTAATGAGCAGTTCTTC	CASSPRSGSGRANEQFF	few	TRBJ2-1	TRBD2	TRBV7-2
TGCAGTGCTAGAGATGGAGACCGTACGCAGTATTTT	CSARDGDRTQYF	.	TRBJ2-3	.	TRBV20-1
TGTGCCAGCTCACTCCTTGCCGGGACGTACTACGAGCAGTACTTC	CASSLLAGTYYEQYF	.	TRBJ2-7	.	TRBV18
TGCGCCAGCAGCTTGGGCGGGACAGGGGTGTCCTACGAGCAGTACTTC	CASSLGGTGVSYEQYF	few	TRBJ2-7	TRBD1	TRBV5-1
TGTGCCAGCACTCTTGTAGCCACGGGAACTGAAGCTTTCTTT	CASTLVATGTEAFF	few	TRBJ1-1	.	TRBV12-3/TRBV12-4
TGTGCCAGCAGCTTATGGGCGGGAGGGAGCACAGATACGCAGTATTTT	CASSLWAGGSTDTQYF	few	TRBJ2-3	TRBD2	TRBV7-9
TGTGCCAGCAGCCCCCAGGCGTGGGCCGGGGAGCTGTTTTTT	CASSPQAWAGELFF	.	TRBJ2-2	.	TRBV11-3
TGTGCCAGCAATCCTCAGCCGACATTCTACGAGCAGTACTTC	CASNPQPTFYEQYF	.	TRBJ2-7	.	TRBV27
TGTGCCAGCAGTCTGGGCAATCACGGCTCGCGTAATGAGCAGTTCTTC	CASSLGNHGSRNEQFF	.	TRBJ2-1	.	TRBV5-8
TGTGCCAGCAGTTACAGGGGAAGTGAAAAACTGTTTTTT	CASSYRGSEKLFF	.	TRBJ1-4	TRBD1	TRBV12-3/TRBV12-4
TGCGCCAGCAGCTTGACGTTAACCAACTACGAGCAGTACTTC	CASSLTLTNYEQYF	few	TRBJ2-7	.	TRBV5-1
TGTGCCTGGAGTTCACGCGGTGGGGAGACCCAGTACTTC	CAWSSRGGETQYF	few	TRBJ2-5	.	TRBV30
TGTGCCAGCTCGTACAGGACAGGGGCTGGTTACGAGCAGTACTTC	CASSYRTGAGYEQYF	few	TRBJ2-7	TRBD1	TRBV18
TGCAGTGCTAGACACCCGGGACAGTCCTACAATGAGCAGTTCTTC	CSARHPGQSYNEQFF	.	TRBJ2-1	TRBD1	TRBV20-1
TGCGCCAGCAGTGATTACAGGGCAAGCACAGATACGCAGTATTTT	CASSDYRASTDTQYF	few	TRBJ2-3	.	TRBV10-2
TGCAGCGTTAGGGGGGCTCGGAATGATTCACCCCTCCACTTT	CSVRGARNDSPLHF	few	TRBJ1-6	.	TRBV29-1
TGTGCCAGCAGCCGACAGGTATACACTGAAGCTTTCTTT	CASSRQVYTEAFF	few	TRBJ1-1	.	TRBV9
TGCGCCAGCAGCTTGTCTCCCCCGGGACTTAACACCGGGGAGCTGTTTTTT	CASSLSPPGLNTGELFF	.	TRBJ2-2	.	TRBV5-1
TGCAGTGCTCCAAGGACTAGTTCCCACGAGCAGTACTTC	CSAPRTSSHEQYF	.	TRBJ2-7	TRBD2	TRBV20-1
TGCGCCAGCAGCTTGCCAGCGTTCACCGAAGATCCAACTAATGAAAAACTGTTTTTT	CASSLPAFTEDPTNEKLFF	few	TRBJ1-4	.	TRBV5-1
TGTGCCAGCGGGACTGTTCCTGGGGCCAACGTCCTGACTTTC	CASGTVPGANVLTF	.	TRBJ2-6	.	TRBV3-1
TGTGCCACCAGTGATTTTCCCCCGGGGTACAATGAGCAGTTCTTC	CATSDFPPGYNEQFF	many	TRBJ2-1	.	TRBV24-1
TGTGCCAGCAGCGTCGGACAGGAATGGCTGGCGGCGGGAGTAAGCGCTGAAGCTTTCTTT	CASSVGQEWLAAGVSAEAFF	many	TRBJ1-1	TRBD1	TRBV7-9